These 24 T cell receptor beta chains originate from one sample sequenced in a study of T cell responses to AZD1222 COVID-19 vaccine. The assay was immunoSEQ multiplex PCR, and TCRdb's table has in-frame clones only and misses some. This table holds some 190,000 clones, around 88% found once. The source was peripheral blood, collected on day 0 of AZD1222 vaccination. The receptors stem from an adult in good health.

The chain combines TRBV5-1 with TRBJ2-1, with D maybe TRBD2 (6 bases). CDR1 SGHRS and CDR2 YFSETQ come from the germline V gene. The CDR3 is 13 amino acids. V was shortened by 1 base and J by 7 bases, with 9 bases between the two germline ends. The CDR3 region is CASSLKAGNEQFF. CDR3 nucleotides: TGCGCCAGCAGCTTGAAAGCGGGTAATGAGCAGTTCTTC.

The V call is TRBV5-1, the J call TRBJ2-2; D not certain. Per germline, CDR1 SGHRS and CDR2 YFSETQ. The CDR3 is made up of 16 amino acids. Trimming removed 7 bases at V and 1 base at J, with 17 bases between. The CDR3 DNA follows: TGCGCCAGCGGCGATGATAACCACATGAACACCGGGGAGCTGTTTTTT. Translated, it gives CASGDDNHMNTGELFF.

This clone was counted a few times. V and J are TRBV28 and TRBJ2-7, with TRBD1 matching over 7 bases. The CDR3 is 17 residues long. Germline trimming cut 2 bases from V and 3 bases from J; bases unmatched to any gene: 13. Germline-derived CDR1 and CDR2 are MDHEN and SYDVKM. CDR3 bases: TGTGCCAGCAGTTTAGGAGGACAGGTATCGCTTGGCTACGAGCAGTACTTC. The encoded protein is CASSLGGQVSLGYEQYF.

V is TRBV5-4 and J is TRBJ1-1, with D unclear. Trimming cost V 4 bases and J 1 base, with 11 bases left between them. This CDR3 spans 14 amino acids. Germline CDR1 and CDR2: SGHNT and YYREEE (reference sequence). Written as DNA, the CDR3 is TGTGCCAGCAGCGCGCCAATCCAGAACACTGAAGCTTTCTTT. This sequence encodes CASSAPIQNTEAFF.

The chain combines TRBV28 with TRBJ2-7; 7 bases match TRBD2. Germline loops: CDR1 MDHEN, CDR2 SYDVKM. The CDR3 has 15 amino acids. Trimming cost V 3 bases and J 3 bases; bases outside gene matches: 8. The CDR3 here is CASSFGGTGRYEQYF. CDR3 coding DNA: TGTGCCAGCAGTTTCGGGGGGACGGGACGCTACGAGCAGTACTTC.

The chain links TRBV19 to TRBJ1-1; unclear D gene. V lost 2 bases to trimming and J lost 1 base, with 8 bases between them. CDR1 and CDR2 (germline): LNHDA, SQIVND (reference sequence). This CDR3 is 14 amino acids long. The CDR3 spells CASSISGENTEAFF. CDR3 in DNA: TGTGCCAGTAGTATATCCGGGGAGAACACTGAAGCTTTCTTT. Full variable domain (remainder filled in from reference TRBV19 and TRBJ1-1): DGGITQSPKYLFRKEGQNVTLSCEQNLNHDAMYWYRQDPGQGLRLIYYSQIVNDFQKGDIAEGYSVSREKKESFPLTVTSAQKNPTAFYLCASSISGENTEAFFGQGTRLTVV.

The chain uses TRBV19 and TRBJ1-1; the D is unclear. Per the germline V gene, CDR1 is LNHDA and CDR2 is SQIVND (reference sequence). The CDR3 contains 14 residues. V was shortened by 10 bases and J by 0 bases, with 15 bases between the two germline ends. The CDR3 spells CATLSLGMNTEAFF. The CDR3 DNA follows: TGTGCCACCTTAAGTCTCGGGATGAACACTGAAGCTTTCTTT.

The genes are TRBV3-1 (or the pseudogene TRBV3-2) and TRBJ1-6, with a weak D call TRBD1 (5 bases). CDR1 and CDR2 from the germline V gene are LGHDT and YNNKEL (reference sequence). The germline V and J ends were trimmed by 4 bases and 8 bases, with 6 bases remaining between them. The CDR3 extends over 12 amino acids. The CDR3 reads CASSRQYSPLHF. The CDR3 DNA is TGTGCCAGCAGCCGACAGTATTCACCCCTCCACTTT.

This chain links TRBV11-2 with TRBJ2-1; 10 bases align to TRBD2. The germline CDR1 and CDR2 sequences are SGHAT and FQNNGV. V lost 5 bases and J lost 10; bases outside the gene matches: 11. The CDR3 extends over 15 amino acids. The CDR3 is CASSPGLASRLEQFF. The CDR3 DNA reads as TGTGCCAGCAGCCCGGGACTAGCGTCGAGGTTGGAGCAGTTCTTC.

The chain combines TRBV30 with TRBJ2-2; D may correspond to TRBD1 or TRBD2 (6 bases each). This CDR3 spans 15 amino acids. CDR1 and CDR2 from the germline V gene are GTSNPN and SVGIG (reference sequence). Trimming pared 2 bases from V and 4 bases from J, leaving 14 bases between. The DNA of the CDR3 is TGTGCCTGGAGTCCAATTTGGGGGGCCACCGGGGAGCTGTTTTTT. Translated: CAWSPIWGATGELFF.

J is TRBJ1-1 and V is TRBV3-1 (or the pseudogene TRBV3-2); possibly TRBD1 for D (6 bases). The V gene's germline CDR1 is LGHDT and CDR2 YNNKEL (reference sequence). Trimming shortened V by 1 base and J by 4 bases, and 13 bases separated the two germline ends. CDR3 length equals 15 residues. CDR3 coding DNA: TGTGCCAGCAGCCAAGGGGGACAAAGAGGCACTGAAGCTTTCTTT. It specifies CASSQGGQRGTEAFF.

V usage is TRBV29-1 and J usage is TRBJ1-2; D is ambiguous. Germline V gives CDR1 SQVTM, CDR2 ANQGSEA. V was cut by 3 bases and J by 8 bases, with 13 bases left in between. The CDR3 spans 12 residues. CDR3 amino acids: CSVEGSGWGYTF. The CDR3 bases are TGCAGCGTTGAGGGCAGTGGATGGGGCTACACCTTC.

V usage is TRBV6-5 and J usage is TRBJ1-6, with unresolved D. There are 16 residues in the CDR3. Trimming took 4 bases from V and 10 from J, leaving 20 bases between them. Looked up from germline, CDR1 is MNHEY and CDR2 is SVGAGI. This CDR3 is CASSSSSLGERSPLHF. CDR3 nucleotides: TGTGCCAGCAGTTCCTCTAGCCTTGGTGAACGGTCACCCCTCCACTTT.

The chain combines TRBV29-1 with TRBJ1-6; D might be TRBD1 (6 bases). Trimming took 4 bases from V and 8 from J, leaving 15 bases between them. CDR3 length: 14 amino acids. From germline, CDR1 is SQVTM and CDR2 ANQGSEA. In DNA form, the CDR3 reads TGCAGCGTTGCTCTGGTGGGGGCGGATTCACCCCTCCACTTT. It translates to CSVALVGADSPLHF. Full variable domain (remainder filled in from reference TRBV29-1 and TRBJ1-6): SAVISQKPSRDICQRGTSLTIQCQVDSQVTMMFWYRQQPGQSLTLIATANQGSEATYESGFVIDKFPISRPNLTFSTLTVSNMSPEDSSIYLCSVALVGADSPLHFGNGTRLTVT.

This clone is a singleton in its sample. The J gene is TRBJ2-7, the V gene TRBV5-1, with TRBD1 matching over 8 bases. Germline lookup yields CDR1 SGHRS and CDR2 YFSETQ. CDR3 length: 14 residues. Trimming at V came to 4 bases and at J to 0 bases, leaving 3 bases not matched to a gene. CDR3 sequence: CASSETGDSYEQYF. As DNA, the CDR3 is TGCGCCAGCAGCGAGACAGGGGACTCCTACGAGCAGTACTTC. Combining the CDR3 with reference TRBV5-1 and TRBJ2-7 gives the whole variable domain KAGVTQTPRYLIKTRGQQVTLSCSPISGHRSVSWYQQTPGQGLQFLFEYFSETQRNKGNFPGRFSGRQFSNSRSEMNVSTLELGDSALYLCASSETGDSYEQYFGPGTRLTVT.

DNA of the CDR3: TGTGCCAGCAGCGTAGATGTTAGCGGGGGGTTCATGGAGACCCAGTACTTC. This sequence encodes CASSVDVSGGFMETQYF. The V gene is TRBV9, the J gene TRBJ2-5, with 10 bases fitting TRBD2. V shed 0 bases, J shed 5 bases, and the junction held 10 bases outside the gene matches. Germline V gene sequence: CDR1 SGDLS, CDR2 YYNGEE. The CDR3 contains 17 residues.

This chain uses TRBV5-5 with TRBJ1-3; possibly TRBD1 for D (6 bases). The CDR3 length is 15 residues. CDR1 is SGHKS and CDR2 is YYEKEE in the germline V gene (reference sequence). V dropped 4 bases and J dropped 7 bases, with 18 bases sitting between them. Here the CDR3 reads CASSAGWGQGNTIYF. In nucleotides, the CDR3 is TGTGCCAGCAGCGCTGGGTGGGGTCAGGGGAACACCATATATTTT.

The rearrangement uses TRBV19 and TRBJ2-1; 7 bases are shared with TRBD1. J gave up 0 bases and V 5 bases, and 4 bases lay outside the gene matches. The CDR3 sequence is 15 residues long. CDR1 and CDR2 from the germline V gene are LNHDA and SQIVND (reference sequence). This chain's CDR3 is CASSYDRASYNEQFF. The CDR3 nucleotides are TGTGCCAGTAGTTACGACAGGGCCTCCTACAATGAGCAGTTCTTC.

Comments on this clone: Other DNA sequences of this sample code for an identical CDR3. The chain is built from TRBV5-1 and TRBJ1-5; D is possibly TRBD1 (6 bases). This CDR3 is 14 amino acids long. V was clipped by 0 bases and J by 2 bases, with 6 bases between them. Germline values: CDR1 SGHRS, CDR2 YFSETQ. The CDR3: CASSLEGGNQPQHF. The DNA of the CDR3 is TGCGCCAGCAGCTTGGAGGGGGGCAATCAGCCCCAGCATTTT.

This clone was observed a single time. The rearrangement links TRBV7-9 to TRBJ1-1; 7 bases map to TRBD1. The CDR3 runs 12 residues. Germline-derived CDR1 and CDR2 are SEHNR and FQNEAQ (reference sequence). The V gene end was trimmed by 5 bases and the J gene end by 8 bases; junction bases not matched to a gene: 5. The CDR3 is CASSLRDREAFF. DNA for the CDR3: TGTGCCAGCAGCCTTCGGGACAGAGAAGCTTTCTTT.

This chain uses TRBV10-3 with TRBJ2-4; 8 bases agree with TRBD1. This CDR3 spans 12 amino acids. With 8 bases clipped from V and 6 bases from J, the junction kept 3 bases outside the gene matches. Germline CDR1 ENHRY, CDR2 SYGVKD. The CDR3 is CAIGQGGNIQYF. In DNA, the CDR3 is TGTGCCATCGGACAGGGCGGAAACATTCAGTACTTC.

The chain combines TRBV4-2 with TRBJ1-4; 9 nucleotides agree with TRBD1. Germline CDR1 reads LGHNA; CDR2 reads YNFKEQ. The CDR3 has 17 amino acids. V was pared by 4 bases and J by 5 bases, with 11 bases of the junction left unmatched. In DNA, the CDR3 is TGTGCCAGCAGCCGCCCGGGACAGGGCTTCCCAAATGAAAAACTGTTTTTT. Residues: CASSRPGQGFPNEKLFF.

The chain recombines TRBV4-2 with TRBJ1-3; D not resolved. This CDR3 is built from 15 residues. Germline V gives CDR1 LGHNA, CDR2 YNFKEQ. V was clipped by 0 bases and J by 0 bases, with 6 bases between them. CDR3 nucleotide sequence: TGTGCCAGCAGCCAAGATCGACTCTCTGGAAACACCATATATTTT. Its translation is CASSQDRLSGNTIYF.

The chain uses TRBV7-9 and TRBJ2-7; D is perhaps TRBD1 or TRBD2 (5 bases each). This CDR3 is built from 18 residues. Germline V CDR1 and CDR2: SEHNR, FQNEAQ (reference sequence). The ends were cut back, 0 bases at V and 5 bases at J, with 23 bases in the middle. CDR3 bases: TGTGCCAGCAGCTTAGCGATACCAGGGAGAGGTCTGGTGGACGAGCAGTACTTC. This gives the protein CASSLAIPGRGLVDEQYF.